This T cell receptor (beta chain) was sequenced for a study of early T cells in non-severe SARS-CoV-2 infection. Study at large: The study sequenced bulk RNA from unsorted whole blood, with chains unpaired.

This clonotype occurred a few times. V dropped 4 bases and J dropped 1 base, with 22 bases sitting between them. This CDR3 has 19 amino acids. Germline V gives CDR1 KGHSH, CDR2 LQKENI. Attachment of unique molecular identifiers was made to individual cDNA molecules. TCRdb itself ran the 5' RACE reads through MiXCR, one entry per CDR3 protein. The sample lists roughly 51,000 distinct CDR3 sequences; around 6% were seen once. The sequence derives from an adult who was a healthcare worker with PCR-confirmed SARS-CoV-2 infection or an uninfected control (not recorded which). The chain is built from TRBV18 and TRBJ2-2, with D tentatively TRBD1 (6 bases). Source: whole blood, taken at baseline. This CDR3 is CASSLRGDKGELNTGELFF. DNA for the CDR3: TGTGCCAGCTCACTTCGTGGAGATAAGGGGGAACTGAACACCGGGGAGCTGTTTTTT. Together with reference TRBV18 and TRBJ2-2, the CDR3 gives the full variable domain: NAGVMQNPRHLVRRRGQEARLRCSPMKGHSHVYWYRQLPEEGLKFMVYLQKENIIDESGMPKERFSAEFPKEGPSILRIQQVVRGDSAAYFCASSLRGDKGELNTGELFFGEGSRLTVL.